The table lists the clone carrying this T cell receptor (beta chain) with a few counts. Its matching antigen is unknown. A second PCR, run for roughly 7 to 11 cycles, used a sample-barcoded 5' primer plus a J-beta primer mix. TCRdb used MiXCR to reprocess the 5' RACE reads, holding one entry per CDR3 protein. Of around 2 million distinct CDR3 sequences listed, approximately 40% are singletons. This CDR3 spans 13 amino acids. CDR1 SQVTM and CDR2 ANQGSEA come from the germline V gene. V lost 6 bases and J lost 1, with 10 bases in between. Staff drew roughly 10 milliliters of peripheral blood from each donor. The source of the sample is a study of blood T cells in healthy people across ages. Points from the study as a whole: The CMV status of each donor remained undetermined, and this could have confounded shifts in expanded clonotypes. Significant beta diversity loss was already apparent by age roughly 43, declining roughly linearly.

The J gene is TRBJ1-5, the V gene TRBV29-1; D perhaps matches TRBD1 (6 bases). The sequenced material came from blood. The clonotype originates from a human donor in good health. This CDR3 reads CSVQQGSNQPQHF. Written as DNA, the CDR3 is TGCAGCGTACAACAGGGAAGCAATCAGCCCCAGCATTTT.